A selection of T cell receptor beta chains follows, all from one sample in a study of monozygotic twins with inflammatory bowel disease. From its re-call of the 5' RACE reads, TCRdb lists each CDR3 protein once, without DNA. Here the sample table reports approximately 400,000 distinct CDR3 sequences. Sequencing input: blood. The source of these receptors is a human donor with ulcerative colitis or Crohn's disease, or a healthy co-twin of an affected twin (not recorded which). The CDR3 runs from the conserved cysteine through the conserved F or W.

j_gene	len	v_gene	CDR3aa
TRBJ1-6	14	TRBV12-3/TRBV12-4	CASSSRRVNSPLHF
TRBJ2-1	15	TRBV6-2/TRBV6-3	CASSLWTGVYNEQFF
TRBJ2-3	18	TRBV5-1	CASSLAEATALSTDTQYF
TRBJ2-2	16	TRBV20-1	CSARGRGPANTGELFF
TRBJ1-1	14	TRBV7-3	CASSPTGTGTEAFF
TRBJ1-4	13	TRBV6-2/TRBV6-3	CASSPDGNEKLFF
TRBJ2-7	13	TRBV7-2	CASSLPGGYEQYF
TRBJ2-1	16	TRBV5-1	CASSLNWRGIYNEQFF
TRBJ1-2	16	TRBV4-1	CASSQGRGLPNYGYTF
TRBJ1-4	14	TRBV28	CASSFLGPGPKLFF
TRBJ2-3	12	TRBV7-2	CASSSPRDTQYF
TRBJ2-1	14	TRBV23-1	CASSPRGVPNEQFF
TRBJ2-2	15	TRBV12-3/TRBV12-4	CASRASGVYTGELFF
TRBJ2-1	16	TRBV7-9	CASSLATGGRNNEQFF
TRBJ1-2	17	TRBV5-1	CASSVRDRAGRSYGYTF
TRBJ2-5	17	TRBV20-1	CSARAAGTSGGKETQYF
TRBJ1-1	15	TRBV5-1	CASSPGTGVSPEAFF
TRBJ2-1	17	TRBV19	CASGMRAQYFPYNEQFF
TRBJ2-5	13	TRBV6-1	CASNLQGQETQYF
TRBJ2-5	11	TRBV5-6	CASSRWETQYF
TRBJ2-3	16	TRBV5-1	CASTIGRGVDTDTQYF
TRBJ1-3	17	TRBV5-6	CASSLDGVVFSGNTIYF
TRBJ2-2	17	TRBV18	CASSPPPQGLNTGELFF
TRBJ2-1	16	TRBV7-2	CASSLWEGGAYNEQFF
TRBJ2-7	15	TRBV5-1	CASSLDLDGTYEQYF
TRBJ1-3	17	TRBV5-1	CASSRPSPDRAGNTIYF
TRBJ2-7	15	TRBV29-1	CSVEDRLKDRSEQYF
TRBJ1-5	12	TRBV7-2	CASSGYNQPQHF
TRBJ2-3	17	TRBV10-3	CAISESAGTGGTDTQYF
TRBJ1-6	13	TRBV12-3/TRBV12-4	CASRWGDNSPLHF
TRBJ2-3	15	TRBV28	CASSLGVGGQDTQYF
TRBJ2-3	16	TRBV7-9	CASSFPYRRDPDTQYF
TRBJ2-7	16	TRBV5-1	CASSLPRDTSSYEQYF
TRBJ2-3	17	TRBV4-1	CASSQDGSGGGTDTQYF
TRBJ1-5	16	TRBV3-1	CASSQSRRGSNQPQHF
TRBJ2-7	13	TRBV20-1	CSANGRYSYEQYF
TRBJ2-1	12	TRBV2	CASSASAAEQFF
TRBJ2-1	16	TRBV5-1	CASSYLGLAGDPEQFF
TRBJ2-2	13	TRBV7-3	CASSNGALGELFF
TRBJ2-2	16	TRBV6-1	CASSKRTAPNTGELFF
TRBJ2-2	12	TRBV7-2	CAHGLNTGELFF